The 27 T cell receptor beta chains presented below share a single source sample, sequenced in a study of cytomegalovirus exposure and HLA in healthy donors. The primer mix had 60 Vbeta and 13 Jbeta primers. Assay used: immunoSEQ multiplex PCR; TCRdb lists only in-frame clones, some missing. The sample holds around 210,000 clones, roughly four fifths seen once. The sequenced sample consisted of PBMCs. All receptors come from a woman aged 40 to 50 in good health and CMV-seronegative.

The chain couples TRBV6-6 to TRBJ1-2; TRBD1 agrees at 7 bases. Germline CDR1 is MNHNY and CDR2 is SVGAGI (reference sequence). There are 13 residues in the CDR3. V shed 6 bases and J 11 bases; nucleotides not matched to a gene: 12. The CDR3 region is CASSTNWGQSYTF. Written as DNA, the CDR3 is TGTGCCAGCAGCACTAACTGGGGACAGTCGTACACCTTC.

The J gene is TRBJ2-1, the V gene TRBV18; 9 bases match TRBD2. The CDR3 is made up of 15 amino acids. The germline CDR1 and CDR2 sequences are KGHSH and LQKENI. V gave up 4 bases and J gave up 4 bases; unmatched junction bases: 5. CDR3 in amino acids: CASSRVAGEYNEQFF. The CDR3 nucleotides read TGTGCCAGCTCACGGGTAGCGGGAGAGTACAATGAGCAGTTCTTC.

The V gene is TRBV28, the J gene TRBJ2-3, with D possibly matching TRBD2 (6 bases). The germline gives CDR1 MDHEN, CDR2 SYDVKM. V dropped 1 base and J dropped 3 bases, with 8 bases sitting between them. The CDR3 covers 14 residues. CDR3 amino acids: CASSLFRGTDTQYF. In DNA form, the CDR3 reads TGTGCCAGCAGTTTATTTCGGGGGACAGATACGCAGTATTTT.

This clone was found once. This chain links TRBV7-9 with TRBJ2-7; 9 bases are a match to TRBD1. J lost 2 bases, V lost 5 bases, and 4 bases had no gene match. The germline CDR1 and CDR2 sequences are SEHNR and FQNEAQ (reference sequence). The CDR3 is made up of 14 amino acids. This CDR3 reads CASSPRDRAYEQYF. The DNA for the CDR3 is TGTGCCAGCAGCCCCCGGGACAGGGCCTACGAGCAGTACTTC.

V gene TRBV7-9 combines with J gene TRBJ2-5; D not resolved. Looked up from germline, CDR1 is SEHNR and CDR2 is FQNEAQ (reference sequence). The CDR3 runs to 14 residues. The ends were cut back, 4 bases at V and 4 bases at J, with 13 bases in the middle. For the CDR3, the DNA is TGTGCCAGCAGCTCCACGCTGGCAGGAGAGACCCAGTACTTC. Translating it yields CASSSTLAGETQYF.

This clone showed up just once. The J gene is TRBJ1-3, the V gene TRBV10-3; possible D gene TRBD1, 5 bases. Trimming pared 2 bases from V and 0 bases from J, leaving 8 bases between. Germline CDR1 is ENHRY and CDR2 is SYGVKD. The CDR3 spans 15 residues. The CDR3 reads CAISEGAISGNTIYF. The CDR3 coding sequence is TGTGCCATCAGTGAGGGGGCCATCTCTGGAAACACCATATATTTT.

CDR3 in amino acids: CASSEQLGSGEQYF. The DNA of the CDR3 is TGTGCCAGCAGTGAACAGCTGGGGAGCGGCGAGCAGTACTTC. This chain links TRBV6-1 with TRBJ2-7; tentative D call: TRBD2 (5 bases). The germline V gene has CDR1 MNHNS and CDR2 SASEGT. Trimming removed 2 bases from V and 6 bases from J, with 14 bases in between. The CDR3 covers 14 residues.

The gene calls are TRBV6-4 and TRBJ2-1, with TRBD2 as a possible D gene (5 bases). Germline CDR1 and CDR2: MRHNA and SNTAGT. The CDR3 sequence is 17 residues long. V lost 3 bases to trimming and J lost 0 bases, with 15 bases between them. The CDR3 loop reads CASSEFGAESSYNEQFF. For the CDR3, the DNA is TGTGCCAGCAGTGAATTTGGAGCGGAGAGCTCCTACAATGAGCAGTTCTTC.

The chain carries TRBV19 and TRBJ1-5; possible D gene TRBD1, 6 bases. The germline V gene has CDR1 LNHDA and CDR2 SQIVND (reference sequence). The CDR3 is 15 amino acids. Trimming pared 6 bases from V and 3 bases from J, leaving 15 bases between. CDR3 residues: CASSQGGGPNQPQHF. The CDR3 DNA sequence: TGTGCCAGTAGCCAAGGGGGGGGACCCAATCAGCCCCAGCATTTT.

The chain recombines TRBV19 with TRBJ2-1; TRBD1 agrees at 7 bases. The germline V gene has CDR1 LNHDA and CDR2 SQIVND (reference sequence). This CDR3 comprises 15 residues. V shed 6 bases and J 4 bases; nucleotides not matched to a gene: 9. CDR3 coding DNA: TGTGCCAGTAGCCCTGGGCAGGGGGTTTACAATGAGCAGTTCTTC. It codes for CASSPGQGVYNEQFF. Full variable domain (remainder filled in from reference TRBV19 and TRBJ2-1): DGGITQSPKYLFRKEGQNVTLSCEQNLNHDAMYWYRQDPGQGLRLIYYSQIVNDFQKGDIAEGYSVSREKKESFPLTVTSAQKNPTAFYLCASSPGQGVYNEQFFGPGTRLTVL.

This clone was counted between two and nine times. The chain links TRBV30 to TRBJ1-3; tentatively, D is TRBD1 (5 bases). This CDR3 has 13 residues. The germline CDR1 and CDR2 sequences are GTSNPN and SVGIG (reference sequence). Trimming removed 2 bases from V and 8 bases from J, with 13 bases in between. CDR3 amino acids: CAWSKGLGDTIYF. CDR3 sequence (DNA): TGTGCCTGGAGTAAGGGGCTTGGGGACACCATATATTTT.

This clone was detected once. The chain is built from TRBV30 and TRBJ1-1; possibly TRBD1 for D (6 bases). The CDR3 consists of 11 residues. Trimming pared 5 bases from V and 10 bases from J, leaving 14 bases between. Germline V gene lookup returns CDR1 GTSNPN and CDR2 SVGIG (reference sequence). DNA for the CDR3: TGTGCCTGGCTCCGCGCAGGGGTAGCTTTCTTT. Translating gives CAWLRAGVAFF.

This chain links TRBV5-1 with TRBJ1-1, with TRBD1 matching 7 bases. The CDR3 extends over 14 amino acids. Looked up from germline, CDR1 is SGHRS and CDR2 is YFSETQ. The junction had 10 bases not matched to a gene; V was cut back by 0 bases and J by 11 bases. As DNA, the CDR3 is TGCGCCAGCAGCTTGGAACAGGGGCCTAGGTCGGCTTTCTTT. Translated, it gives CASSLEQGPRSAFF.

This clone occurred once. The chain joins TRBV15 to TRBJ2-1, with a weak D call TRBD1 (6 bases). Trimming stripped 1 base from V and 0 bases from J, with 10 bases between. CDR3 length: 16 amino acids. Germline-derived CDR1 and CDR2 are LNHNV and YYDKDF (reference sequence). The DNA for the CDR3 is TGTGCCACCAGCAGAGTCAGGGGTAGCTCCTACAATGAGCAGTTCTTC. It specifies CATSRVRGSSYNEQFF.

The V and J genes are TRBV19 and TRBJ1-2; TRBD1 might be the D (6 bases). V lost 1 base and J 7 bases, leaving 16 bases between the germline ends. The CDR3 is made up of 15 amino acids. Germline CDR1 is LNHDA and CDR2 is SQIVND (reference sequence). The CDR3 sequence is CASSIASRGIGGYTF. The CDR3 bases are TGTGCCAGTAGTATAGCGTCCAGGGGCATAGGTGGCTACACCTTC.

The chain recombines TRBV27 with TRBJ1-3, with a weak D call TRBD1 (5 bases). Trimming took 5 bases from V and 0 from J, leaving 11 bases between them. CDR1 and CDR2 from the germline V gene are MNHEY and SMNVEV (reference sequence). The CDR3 has 15 amino acids. The CDR3 DNA follows: TGTGCCAGCAGTCTCACAGGCGTCTCTGGAAACACCATATATTTT. It codes for CASSLTGVSGNTIYF.

The chain is built from TRBV28 and TRBJ1-6, with 7 bases fitting TRBD1. The germline gives CDR1 MDHEN, CDR2 SYDVKM. The CDR3 has 15 residues. With 3 bases clipped from V and 7 bases from J, the junction kept 6 bases outside the gene matches. Written as DNA, the CDR3 is TGTGCCAGCAGTTTGAGAGACAGGGTCAATTCACCCCTCCACTTT. Translating it yields CASSLRDRVNSPLHF.

V gene TRBV7-2 combines with J gene TRBJ1-5; the D gene is possibly TRBD1 (5 bases). Germline-derived CDR1 and CDR2 are SGHTA and FQGNSA. The CDR3 has 16 amino acids. Between the trimmed V and J ends, which lost 5 bases and 3 bases, there was a span of 17 bases. The CDR3 protein is CASSGGGGGLNQPQHF. The CDR3 DNA reads as TGTGCCAGCAGCGGAGGTGGGGGAGGGCTCAATCAGCCCCAGCATTTT.

This clone has a single count. The genes are TRBV4-1 and TRBJ2-7; TRBD2 agrees at 7 bases. With V trimmed by 3 bases and J by 6 bases, 11 bases remained unmatched. Germline V gene sequence: CDR1 MGHRA, CDR2 YSYEKL. The CDR3 is 15 residues long. CDR3 in DNA: TGCGCCAGCAGCCAGCCGTTGCGGGAGATGGGCGAGCAGTACTTC. As protein: CASSQPLREMGEQYF.

This chain connects TRBV10-3 to TRBJ2-7; 7 nucleotides match TRBD1. V dropped 6 bases and J dropped 1; count of bases not matched to a gene: 9. The CDR3 is 15 amino acids. Germline loops: CDR1 ENHRY, CDR2 SYGVKD. The DNA for the CDR3 is TGTGCCATCAGCACCGCGACAGGGCAGTCCTACGAGCAGTACTTC. This gives the protein CAISTATGQSYEQYF.

The count of this clone is one. The V gene is TRBV2, the J gene TRBJ2-1; 7 bases are shared with TRBD2. CDR3 length: 15 amino acids. CDR1 SNHLY and CDR2 FYNNEI come from the germline V gene. The J segment lost 4 bases and the V segment lost 6 bases, leaving 9 bases of the junction unmatched. The CDR3 sequence: CASREGKRGYNEQFF. CDR3 DNA: TGTGCCAGCAGAGAGGGAAAGCGGGGATACAATGAGCAGTTCTTC.

The V and J genes are TRBV18 and TRBJ2-1; D not certain. The CDR3 length is 10 residues. V was pared by 7 bases and J by 13 bases, with 11 bases between. CDR1 and CDR2 (germline): KGHSH, LQKENI. CDR3: CASLTGSQFF. The CDR3 coding sequence is TGTGCCAGCTTAACCGGGTCCCAGTTCTTC.

The rearrangement joins TRBV2 to TRBJ2-5; 7 nucleotides agree with TRBD1. The end of the DNA aligns better with TRBJ2-7, so the J call may be wrong. Germline assignment: CDR1 SNHLY and CDR2 FYNNEI. This CDR3 spans 15 amino acids. The chain's CDR3 is CASSTGAPYTYEQYF. CDR3 in DNA: TGTGCCAGCAGTACAGGGGCCCCCTATACCTACGAGCAGTACTTC.

The genes are TRBV19 and TRBJ1-1, with TRBD1 matching over 8 bases. Germline loops: CDR1 LNHDA, CDR2 SQIVND (reference sequence). This CDR3 is built from 14 residues. V was pared by 3 bases and J by 6 bases, with 6 bases of the junction left unmatched. The CDR3 nucleotides read TGTGCCAGTAGTATTCAGGGGGCACGGGCTGAAGCTTTCTTT. As protein: CASSIQGARAEAFF.

This clone was counted once. The chain has TRBV4-2 and TRBJ1-2; TRBD1 agrees at 9 bases. Looked up from germline, CDR1 is LGHNA and CDR2 is YNFKEQ. Unmatched junction bases numbered 7, after V lost 1 base and J lost 4 bases. The CDR3 sequence is 16 residues long. The CDR3 loop is CASSQATGGTIYGYTF. The CDR3 DNA follows: TGTGCCAGCAGCCAAGCGACAGGGGGAACTATCTATGGCTACACCTTC.

The rearrangement links TRBV7-9 to TRBJ2-7; the match to TRBD2 covers 7 bases. Trimming took 5 bases from V and 1 from J; bases not matched to a gene: 14. The germline CDR1 and CDR2 sequences are SEHNR and FQNEAQ (reference sequence). The CDR3 has 17 amino acids. CDR3 residues: CASSLPISGNPSYEQYF. The CDR3 DNA sequence: TGTGCCAGCAGCCTACCCATCAGCGGGAACCCATCCTACGAGCAGTACTTC. Complete variable domain (other parts from reference TRBV7-9 and TRBJ2-7): DTGVSQNPRHKITKRGQNVTFRCDPISEHNRLYWYRQTLGQGPEFLTYFQNEAQLEKSRLLSDRFSAERPKGSFSTLEIQRTEQGDSAMYLCASSLPISGNPSYEQYFGPGTRLTVT.

The chain has TRBV4-1 and TRBJ2-1, with 7 bases that match TRBD2. Trimming cost V 4 bases and J 7 bases; bases outside gene matches: 16. Germline loops: CDR1 MGHRA, CDR2 YSYEKL. The length of the CDR3 is 17 residues. The CDR3 DNA reads TGCGCCAGCAGCCCCCTAGGGAAACTAGCGCGCAGGAATGAGCAGTTCTTC. The encoded protein is CASSPLGKLARRNEQFF.